A selection of T cell receptor beta chains follows, all from one sample in a study of OX40 agonist ivuxolimab in advanced cancers. The table came from immunoSEQ multiplex PCR; TCRdb's copy has only in-frame clones and leaves some out. The repertoire includes around 15,000 clones, 70% of them detected once, and approximately 37% sits in the top ten. The sample in question was CD4+ or CD8+ T cells sorted from blood, obtained in a trial of the OX40 agonist ivuxolimab. The receptors come from an adult with an advanced solid tumor such as melanoma, head and neck, liver or kidney cancer. Each CDR3 is given without its conserved first and last residue. Each record gives: V gene, J gene, D gene, CDR3 protein. The D gene is left open where the match is weak.

v_gene: TRBV7-9
j_gene: TRBJ2-7
d_gene: TRBD2
CDR3aa: ASSLDPGGPDEQY

v_gene: TRBV5-1
j_gene: TRBJ2-3
d_gene: .
CDR3aa: ASSLVGLNTDTQY

v_gene: TRBV15
j_gene: TRBJ2-7
d_gene: .
CDR3aa: ATSRDGGGYEQY

v_gene: TRBV30
j_gene: TRBJ1-1
d_gene: .
CDR3aa: AWVLNTEAF

v_gene: TRBV6-1
j_gene: TRBJ2-1
d_gene: TRBD2
CDR3aa: ASKNLAGDKDEQF

v_gene: TRBV7-9
j_gene: TRBJ1-5
d_gene: TRBD1
CDR3aa: ASSFGTVQPQH

v_gene: TRBV29-1
j_gene: TRBJ2-7
d_gene: .
CDR3aa: SVVSGAFTYEQY

v_gene: TRBV10-2
j_gene: TRBJ1-1
d_gene: .
CDR3aa: ASSESRFTEAF

v_gene: TRBV5-6
j_gene: TRBJ2-7
d_gene: TRBD2
CDR3aa: ASSPGGGRGDEQY

v_gene: TRBV11-2
j_gene: TRBJ2-1
d_gene: .
CDR3aa: ASSLGQSPSNEQF

v_gene: TRBV5-4
j_gene: TRBJ2-2
d_gene: .
CDR3aa: ASSFMTETGELF

v_gene: TRBV27
j_gene: TRBJ2-7
d_gene: .
CDR3aa: ASSFGARGLEQY

v_gene: TRBV5-1
j_gene: TRBJ2-1
d_gene: .
CDR3aa: ASSSVEYEQF

v_gene: TRBV10-2
j_gene: TRBJ2-7
d_gene: .
CDR3aa: ASKGRESYEQY

v_gene: TRBV2
j_gene: TRBJ2-7
d_gene: .
CDR3aa: ASSPATLVGGQY

v_gene: TRBV7-6
j_gene: TRBJ2-7
d_gene: .
CDR3aa: ASSVGGAEQY

v_gene: TRBV27
j_gene: TRBJ1-5
d_gene: .
CDR3aa: ASSLRGQPQH

v_gene: TRBV7-8
j_gene: TRBJ2-5
d_gene: .
CDR3aa: ASSLADGTQY

v_gene: TRBV4-1
j_gene: TRBJ2-2
d_gene: .
CDR3aa: ASSQVFGGPGNTGELF

v_gene: TRBV28
j_gene: TRBJ1-3
d_gene: .
CDR3aa: ASSFRSGNTIY

v_gene: TRBV14
j_gene: TRBJ2-5
d_gene: .
CDR3aa: ASRSSLQETQY

v_gene: TRBV6-1
j_gene: TRBJ2-2
d_gene: TRBD1
CDR3aa: ASSEDRATGELF

v_gene: TRBV6-5
j_gene: TRBJ1-1
d_gene: TRBD1
CDR3aa: ASSYYGTARTEAF

v_gene: TRBV19
j_gene: TRBJ1-5
d_gene: TRBD1
CDR3aa: ASRTDREVNQPQH

v_gene: TRBV5-4
j_gene: TRBJ2-2
d_gene: .
CDR3aa: ASTGNTGELF

v_gene: TRBV5-4
j_gene: TRBJ2-5
d_gene: TRBD1
CDR3aa: ASSPTGVRETQY

v_gene: TRBV9
j_gene: TRBJ2-3
d_gene: .
CDR3aa: ASTMTSTDTQY

v_gene: TRBV27
j_gene: TRBJ2-7
d_gene: TRBD2
CDR3aa: ASRLAGGLSYEQY

v_gene: TRBV30
j_gene: TRBJ2-1
d_gene: TRBD1
CDR3aa: ACHDRANEQF

v_gene: TRBV4-1
j_gene: TRBJ2-7
d_gene: .
CDR3aa: ASSQSGTAPYEQY

v_gene: TRBV7-9
j_gene: TRBJ2-7
d_gene: TRBD2
CDR3aa: ASSQGLVYEQY

v_gene: TRBV6-5
j_gene: TRBJ2-2
d_gene: .
CDR3aa: ASSYGGGGELF

v_gene: TRBV4-2
j_gene: TRBJ2-1
d_gene: .
CDR3aa: ASSQAETDYNEQF

v_gene: TRBV6-4
j_gene: TRBJ2-7
d_gene: TRBD1
CDR3aa: ASSDSTWRDRGGLTNYEQY

v_gene: TRBV4-1
j_gene: TRBJ2-1
d_gene: .
CDR3aa: ASSPSDYSYNEQF

v_gene: TRBV6-5
j_gene: TRBJ2-7
d_gene: .
CDR3aa: ASSYKGRSYEQY

v_gene: TRBV10-3
j_gene: TRBJ2-7
d_gene: .
CDR3aa: AISDIQTQSYEQY

v_gene: TRBV6-5
j_gene: TRBJ2-7
d_gene: TRBD2
CDR3aa: ASSPGTSDSYEQY

v_gene: TRBV14
j_gene: TRBJ2-5
d_gene: .
CDR3aa: ASSQDSRGLQETQY

v_gene: TRBV7-6
j_gene: TRBJ1-2
d_gene: .
CDR3aa: ASSLNPGADYGYT

v_gene: TRBV13
j_gene: TRBJ1-1
d_gene: .
CDR3aa: ASSLAADGAF

v_gene: TRBV6-1
j_gene: TRBJ1-3
d_gene: .
CDR3aa: ASSPREDGNTIY

v_gene: TRBV13
j_gene: TRBJ2-3
d_gene: .
CDR3aa: ASRRLGVGPDTQY

v_gene: TRBV19
j_gene: TRBJ1-1
d_gene: .
CDR3aa: ASSIGYSNTEAF

v_gene: TRBV7-6
j_gene: TRBJ2-1
d_gene: .
CDR3aa: ASSYSDNEQF

v_gene: TRBV19
j_gene: TRBJ1-5
d_gene: .
CDR3aa: ASSKFAYSNQPQH

v_gene: TRBV6-1
j_gene: TRBJ2-2
d_gene: TRBD1
CDR3aa: ASSEGEGAYTGELF

v_gene: TRBV27
j_gene: TRBJ1-2
d_gene: TRBD1
CDR3aa: ASSPGTVYGYT

v_gene: TRBV27
j_gene: TRBJ1-2
d_gene: .
CDR3aa: ASSPMAQGYGYT